The 2 T cell receptor beta chains given below trace back to one sample, sequenced in a study of blood T cell repertoires in COVID-19. The assay was immunoSEQ multiplex PCR, and TCRdb's table has in-frame clones only and misses some. The table records about 190,000 clones, about 89% of them present only once. The sequencing input was peripheral blood. The receptors originated from a man aged 40-50 years with acute or convalescent COVID-19.

The V gene is TRBV6-6, the J gene TRBJ1-1; 9 bases line up with TRBD1. The CDR3 is 15 amino acids. The germline V gene encodes CDR1 MNHNY and CDR2 SVGAGI (reference sequence). With 5 bases clipped from V and 1 base from J, the junction kept 5 bases outside the gene matches. The CDR3 coding sequence is TGTGCCAGCAGTCAACTGGACAGGGGGAACACTGAAGCTTTCTTT. Its translation: CASSQLDRGNTEAFF.

V usage is TRBV19 and J usage is TRBJ2-3, with TRBD2 as a possible D gene (6 bases). CDR1 is LNHDA, CDR2 SQIVND, per germline (reference sequence). This CDR3 contains 13 residues. Trimming removed 6 bases from V and 4 bases from J, with 11 bases in between. The CDR3, as DNA: TGTGCCAGTAGCGGAATAGCGGCAGATACGCAGTATTTT. As protein: CASSGIAADTQYF.